The next 2 T cell receptor beta chains were all read from a single sample in a study of T cell responses to AZD1222 COVID-19 vaccine. Using immunoSEQ multiplex PCR, the repertoire was profiled, and TCRdb retains in-frame clones only, with some absent. The table includes 110,000 to 150,000 clones, around 89% detected once. The sequences come from peripheral blood, collected on day 0 of AZD1222 vaccination. The source is an adult in good health.

This chain links TRBV7-9 with TRBJ2-2, with D unclear. The CDR3 loop spans 14 amino acids. Trimming cost V 3 bases and J 4 bases, with 9 bases left between them. The germline gives CDR1 SEHNR, CDR2 FQNEAQ (reference sequence). CDR3: CASSFQVRTGELFF. The DNA for the CDR3 is TGTGCCAGCAGCTTCCAAGTTCGCACCGGGGAGCTGTTTTTT.

CDR3 bases: TGTGCCAGCAGACCGAGTGGGCAAGGAAATGAAAAACTGTTTTTT. This gives the protein CASRPSGQGNEKLFF. V usage is TRBV6-6 and J usage is TRBJ1-4, with D unresolved. The CDR3 runs 15 residues. In germline, CDR1 is MNHNY, CDR2 SVGAGI (reference sequence). Trimming cost V 6 bases and J 5 bases, with 16 bases left between them.